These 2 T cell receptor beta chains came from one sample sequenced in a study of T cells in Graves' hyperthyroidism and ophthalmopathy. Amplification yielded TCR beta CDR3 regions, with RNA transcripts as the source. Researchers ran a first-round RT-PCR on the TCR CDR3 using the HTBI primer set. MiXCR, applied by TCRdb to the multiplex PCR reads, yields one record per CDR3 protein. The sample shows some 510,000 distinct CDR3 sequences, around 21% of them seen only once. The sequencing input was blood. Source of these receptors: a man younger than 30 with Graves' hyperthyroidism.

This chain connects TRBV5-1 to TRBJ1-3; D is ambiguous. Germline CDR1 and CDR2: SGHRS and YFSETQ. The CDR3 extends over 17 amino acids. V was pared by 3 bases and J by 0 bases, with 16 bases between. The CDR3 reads CASSWDPGVFSGNTIYF. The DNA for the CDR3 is TGCGCCAGCAGCTGGGATCCGGGAGTCTTCTCTGGAAACACCATATATTTT.

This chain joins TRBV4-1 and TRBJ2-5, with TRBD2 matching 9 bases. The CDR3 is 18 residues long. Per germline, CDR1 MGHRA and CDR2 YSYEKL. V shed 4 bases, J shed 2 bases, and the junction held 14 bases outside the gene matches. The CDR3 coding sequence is TGCGCCAGCAGCCCCAAAGCCCTTAGCGGGAGAGGGCAAGAGACCCAGTACTTC. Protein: CASSPKALSGRGQETQYF.